This T cell receptor beta chain was sequenced for a study of T-cell memory formation after mild COVID-19. Study overall: In these data, TCR clusters were largely donor specific.

Regarding the study as a whole: Largely, contracting CD4+ clones fell within CM and EM, and contracting CD8+ clones within EMRA. Clones that contracted from day 15 to 85 had balanced CD4/CD8; later expanders were CD4+ biased.

This clonotype was detected ten times or more. Its target is unknown. This CDR3 contains 15 residues. Germline assignment: CDR1 MGHRA and CDR2 YSYEKL. V was trimmed by 0 bases and J by 4 bases, leaving 9 bases between them. Amplification by 5'RACE using constant-segment primers produced TCR alpha and TCR beta cDNA libraries that carried sample barcodes and UMIs. TCRdb independently ran MiXCR on the 5' RACE reads; one entry per CDR3 protein. The sample gives hundreds of thousands of distinct CDR3 sequences, approximately 15% of which show up once; 22% is in the top ten. Sequenced material: PBMCs or a T cell subset sorted from them (not recorded which). The rearrangement uses TRBV4-1 and TRBJ2-2; D unresolved. The TCR was taken from a man aged 18 to 30 who had mild COVID-19 (a few samples of this study predate the infection). Cell type and time point are not known. The chain's CDR3 is CASSQEVAVTGELFF. CDR3 sequence (DNA): TGCGCCAGCAGCCAAGAGGTGGCCGTCACCGGGGAGCTGTTTTTT.